This T cell receptor (beta chain) came from a study of Ad26.COV2.S vaccination and SARS-CoV-2 variants (dated by TCRdb to about 2021). Looking at the study overall: Vaccine-arm donors were drawn from COV1001, a multicentre, randomized, double-blind, placebo-controlled phase I-IIa trial of Ad26.COV2.S in healthy adults. Dosing of Ad26.COV2.S was intramuscular, at either 5x10^10 or 1x10^11 viral particles, delivered as one shot or as two shots spaced 56 days apart. Sequencing of the TCRbeta repertoire served to evaluate the specificity and breadth of SARS-CoV-2-reactive T cell receptors following Ad26.COV2.S vaccination. Participants in the trial were split at random into five groups of five each, receiving low-dose or high-dose Ad26.COV2.S once or twice, or else placebo on both occasions. Investigators remained blinded to trial group allocation during experiments and outcome assessment. A total of roughly 32 samples were included in the TCR-sequenced set, comprising around 19 Ad26.COV2.S vaccine recipients, 5 placebo recipients and 8 SARS-CoV-2 convalescent individuals.

The treatment or condition label of this sample denotes: roughly 19 received Ad26.COV2.S at low or high dose, single or two shots; several received placebo; per-sample allocation not given. For vaccine and placebo recipients, the sequenced repertoires came from samples collected on day 63 after the first injection. In Cohort 1b, 25 adults aged 18-55 years were enrolled at a single site in Boston, USA, between 29 July and 7 August 2020. Ad26.COV2.S consisted of a replication-incompetent adenovirus type 26 vector by which a prefusion-stabilized SARS-CoV-2 spike protein from the original Wuhan strain was expressed. The immunoSEQ Assay was used to sequence TCRbeta CDR3 regions. After extraction, genomic DNA underwent amplification by bias-controlled multiplex PCR, followed by high-throughput sequencing. In the authors' own workflow: To quantify the absolute abundance of every unique TCRbeta CDR3 region, sequences were collapsed and filtered. T cell fraction was estimated by normalizing TCRbeta template counts to usable DNA, with usable DNA measured through amplification of reference genes found in all nucleated cells. Repertoire TCRs were annotated as SARS-CoV-2-specific by exact matching of V gene, CDR3 amino acid sequence and J gene to a known reactive TCR set. The reference SARS-CoV-2 TCR set was derived from MIRA and filtered for enrichment in COVID-19-positive ImmuneCODE repertoires, a step that removed public or cross-reactive TCRs. Based on the MIRA antigens, annotated TCRs were further analysed at the level of specific ORF or position within ORF. Breadth was defined as the number of annotated unique rearrangements divided by the total number of unique productive rearrangements, and depth was defined as the summed frequency of the annotated unique rearrangements. Two-sided Wilcoxon rank-sum tests were used to compare TCR breadth between groups. TCRdb limited this immuneACCESS table to in-frame rearrangements with V and J called. A share of clones is missing; checked studies link under half to unresolved V genes, and the rest is unexplained. V and J calls and clone size come straight from that table; D and trimming were deduced from the DNA. Within this sample are over 350,000 clones, with around 85% of them counted one time only. The ten biggest clones cover 3% to 4.5% of the sample.

Beyond this particular receptor, the publication reports: After vaccination, substantial breadth of spike-specific CD8+ and CD4+ T cell responses was reported. Ad26.COV2.S recipients had higher spike-specific TCR breadth than placebo recipients (P = 0.0014). The study was not powered to compare responses between vaccine doses or regimens. Non-spike TCR breadth was comparable between vaccine and placebo recipients, consistent with the vaccine containing only spike. It was noted by the authors that total T cell responses may have been underestimated by the TCR breadth and depth analyses.

V lost 4 bases and J lost 10 bases; the stretch between them is 11 bases long. The germline V gene encodes CDR1 SGHTS and CDR2 YDEGEE. The CDR3, from cysteine to phenylalanine, totals 12 residues. Only CDR3 DNA remains: 36 bases, in frame from the first base. As for this clone: Its specific antigen is unknown. No base quality values were provided; no much bigger clone lies one nucleotide off.

This clonotype was sampled from a person between 18 and 65 years old who received the Ad26.COV2.S COVID-19 vaccine or a placebo. Sequenced here: peripheral blood, sampled in a trial of Ad26.COV2.S vaccine versus placebo. The chain employs TRBV5-8 and TRBJ1-4; a tentative D call is TRBD1 (5 bases match). The sequenced DNA is TGTGCCAGCAGCCCCGCGGGGGGAAAACTGTTTTTT. The translation is CASSPAGGKLFF.